This T cell receptor (beta chain) was obtained from a study of CD8 T cells in Susac syndrome. TCR beta sequences were obtained from blood CD8+ and CD4+ T cells. In contrast to the negatively isolated CD8+ and CD4+ T cells, TEMRA cells were FACS-enriched. The authors reverse transcribed roughly 0.5 to 1 ug RNA with random hexamers. An immunoSEQ multiplex PCR generated amplified TCR beta CDR3 products spanning 54 Vbeta and 13 Jbeta. TCRdb ran MiXCR on the immunoSEQ multiplex PCR reads and lists one entry per CDR3 protein. Among about 170,000 distinct CDR3 sequences listed, approximately 95% were seen once. V was trimmed by 4 bases and J by 8 bases, leaving 7 bases between them. CDR1 MDHEN and CDR2 SYDVKM come from the germline V gene. This CDR3 has 11 residues.

The chain joins TRBV28 to TRBJ2-3; D unresolved. This sequence originates from a human donor with multiple sclerosis. Sequencing was performed on CD4+ T cells from PBMCs. DNA for the CDR3: TGTGCCAGCAGTTCCGGACGTACGCAGTATTTT. Its protein is CASSSGRTQYF.